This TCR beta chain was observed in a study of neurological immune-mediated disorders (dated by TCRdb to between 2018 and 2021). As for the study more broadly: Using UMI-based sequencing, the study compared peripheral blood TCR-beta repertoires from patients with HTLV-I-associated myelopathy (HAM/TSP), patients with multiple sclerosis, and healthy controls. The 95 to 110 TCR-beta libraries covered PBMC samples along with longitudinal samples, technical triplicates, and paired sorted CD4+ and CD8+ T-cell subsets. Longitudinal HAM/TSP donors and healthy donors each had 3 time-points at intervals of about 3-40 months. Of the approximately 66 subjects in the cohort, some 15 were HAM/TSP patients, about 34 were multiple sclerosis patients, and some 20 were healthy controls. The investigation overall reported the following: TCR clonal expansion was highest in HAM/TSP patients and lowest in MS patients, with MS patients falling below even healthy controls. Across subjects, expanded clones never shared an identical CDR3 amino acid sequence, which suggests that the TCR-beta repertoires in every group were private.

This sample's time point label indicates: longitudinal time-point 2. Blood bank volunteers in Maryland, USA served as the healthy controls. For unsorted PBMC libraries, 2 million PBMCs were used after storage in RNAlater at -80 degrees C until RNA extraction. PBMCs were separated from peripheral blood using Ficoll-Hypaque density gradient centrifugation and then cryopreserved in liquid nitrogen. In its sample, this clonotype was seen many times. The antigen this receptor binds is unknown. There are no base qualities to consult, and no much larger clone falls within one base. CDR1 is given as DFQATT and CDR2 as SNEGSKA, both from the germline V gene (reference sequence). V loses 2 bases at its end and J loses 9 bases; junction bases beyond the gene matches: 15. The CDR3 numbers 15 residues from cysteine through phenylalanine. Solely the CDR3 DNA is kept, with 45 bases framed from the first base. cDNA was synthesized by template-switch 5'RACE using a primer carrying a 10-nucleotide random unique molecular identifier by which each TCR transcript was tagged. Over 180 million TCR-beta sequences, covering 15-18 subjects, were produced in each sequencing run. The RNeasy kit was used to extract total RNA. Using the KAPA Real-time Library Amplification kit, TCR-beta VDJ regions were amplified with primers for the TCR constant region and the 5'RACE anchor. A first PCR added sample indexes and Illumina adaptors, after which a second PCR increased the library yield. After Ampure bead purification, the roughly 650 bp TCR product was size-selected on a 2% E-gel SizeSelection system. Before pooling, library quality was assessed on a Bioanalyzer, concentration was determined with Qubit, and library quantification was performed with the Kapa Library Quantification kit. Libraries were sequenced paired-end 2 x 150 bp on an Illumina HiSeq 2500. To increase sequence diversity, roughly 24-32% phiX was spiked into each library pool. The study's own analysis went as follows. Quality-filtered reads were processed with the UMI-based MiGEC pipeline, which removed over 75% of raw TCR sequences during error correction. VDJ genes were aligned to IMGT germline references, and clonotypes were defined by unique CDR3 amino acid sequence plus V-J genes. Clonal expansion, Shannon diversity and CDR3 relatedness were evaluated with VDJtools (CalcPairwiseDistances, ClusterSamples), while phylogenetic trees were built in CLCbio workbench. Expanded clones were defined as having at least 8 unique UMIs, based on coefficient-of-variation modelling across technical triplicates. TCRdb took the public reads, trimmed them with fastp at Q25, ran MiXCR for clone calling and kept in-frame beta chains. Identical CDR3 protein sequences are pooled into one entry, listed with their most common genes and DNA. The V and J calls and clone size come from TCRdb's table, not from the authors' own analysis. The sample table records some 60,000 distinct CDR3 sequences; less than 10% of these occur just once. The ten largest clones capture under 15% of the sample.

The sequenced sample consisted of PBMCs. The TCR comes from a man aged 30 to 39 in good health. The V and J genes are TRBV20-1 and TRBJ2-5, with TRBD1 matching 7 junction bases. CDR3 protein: CSARIPGTAQRAQYF. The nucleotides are TGCAGTGCTAGAATCCCCGGGACAGCACAAAGGGCCCAGTACTTC.